This T cell receptor beta chain is drawn from a study of regulatory T cells in long-lasting Graves disease. The CDR3 has 19 residues. Germline V lookup: CDR1 MNHEY, CDR2 SVGEGT. V lost 2 bases to trimming and J lost 7 bases, with 30 bases between them. Both iRepertoire HTBI primers and Arm-PCR of CDR3 regions were used to build the TCR beta libraries. Via MiXCR, TCRdb re-called the multiplex PCR reads, giving one row per CDR3 protein. In the table there are about 300,000 distinct CDR3 sequences, 20% to 25% of which are singletons. Regarding time point: persistent/refractory GD, antithyroid drugs over 5 years with positive TRAb. PBMC-derived RNA was used for the TCR library. Graves' disease diagnosis followed American Thyroid Association guidelines. In this sample, this clonotype turned up many times.

Sequences were derived from peripheral blood mononuclear cells (PBMCs), sampled when the disease was refractory, from a patient treated with antithyroid drugs. This chain links TRBV6-2 or TRBV6-3 with TRBJ2-7; D perhaps matches TRBD2 (5 bases). The receptor was isolated from a female donor with Graves disease. CDR3 sequence: CASSYIDWMRAPPALEQYF. DNA of the CDR3: TGTGCCAGCAGTTACATCGACTGGATGAGGGCGCCTCCAGCTTTGGAGCAGTACTTC.